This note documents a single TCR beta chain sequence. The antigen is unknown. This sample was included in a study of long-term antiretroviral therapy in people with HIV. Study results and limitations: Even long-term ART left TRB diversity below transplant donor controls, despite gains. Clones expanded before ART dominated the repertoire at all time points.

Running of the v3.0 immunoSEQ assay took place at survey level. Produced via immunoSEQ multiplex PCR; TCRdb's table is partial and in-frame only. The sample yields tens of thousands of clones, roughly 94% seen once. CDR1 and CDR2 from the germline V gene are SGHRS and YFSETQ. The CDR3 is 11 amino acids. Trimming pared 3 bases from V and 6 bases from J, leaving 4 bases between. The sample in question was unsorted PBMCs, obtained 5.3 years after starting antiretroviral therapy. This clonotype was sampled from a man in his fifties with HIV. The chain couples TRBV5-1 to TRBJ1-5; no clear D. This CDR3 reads CASSWGQPQHF. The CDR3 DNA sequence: TGCGCCAGCAGCTGGGGTCAGCCCCAGCATTTT. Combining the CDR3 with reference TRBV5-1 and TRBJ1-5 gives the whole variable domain KAGVTQTPRYLIKTRGQQVTLSCSPISGHRSVSWYQQTPGQGLQFLFEYFSETQRNKGNFPGRFSGRQFSNSRSEMNVSTLELGDSALYLCASSWGQPQHFGDGTRLSIL.